The next 30 T cell receptor beta chains were all read from a single sample in a study of response to subunit inactivated influenza vaccine. TCRdb redid the calling of the RT-PCR reads with MiXCR, one entry per CDR3 protein. In the table there are roughly 700,000 distinct CDR3 sequences, approximately 14% of which are singletons. Sequences were derived from PBMCs from blood, sampled less than 13 days after vaccination. The receptor set was obtained from a man aged 45-65 years who received an inactivated influenza vaccine.

The V gene is TRBV7-2, the J gene TRBJ1-1, with D tentatively TRBD1 (6 bases). The length of the CDR3 is 15 residues. With 4 bases removed from V and 1 base from J, the gap between germline ends came to 13 bases. The germline V gene encodes CDR1 SGHTA and CDR2 FQGNSA. The CDR3 DNA sequence: TGTGCCAGCAGCTCCACAGGGAGGGCGAACACTGAAGCTTTCTTT. Translated: CASSSTGRANTEAFF. Based on the CDR3 plus reference TRBV7-2 and TRBJ1-1, the full variable domain is GAGVSQSPSNKVTEKGKDVELRCDPISGHTALYWYRQSLGQGLEFLIYFQGNSAPDKSGLPSDRFSAERTGGSVSTLTIQRTQQEDSAVYLCASSSTGRANTEAFFGQGTRLTVV.

This clonotype was picked up many times. The rearrangement uses TRBV5-1 and TRBJ2-5; D gene uncertain. The CDR3 spans 14 residues. V was cut by 1 base and J by 3 bases, with 10 bases left in between. CDR1 is SGHRS and CDR2 is YFSETQ in the germline V gene. CDR3 region: CASSLPGSEETQYF. The CDR3 nucleotides read TGCGCCAGCAGCTTGCCAGGATCCGAAGAGACCCAGTACTTC.

The rearrangement uses TRBV6-2 or TRBV6-3 and TRBJ2-7; perhaps TRBD1 as D (6 bases). V dropped 8 bases and J dropped 6 bases, with 17 bases sitting between them. Germline values: CDR1 MNHEY, CDR2 SVGEGT. This CDR3 is 13 amino acids long. DNA of the CDR3: TGTGCCAGCGGGGGCCGCTACGGAGGCGAGCAGTACTTC. Its translation: CASGGRYGGEQYF.

V and J are TRBV6-2 or TRBV6-3 and TRBJ1-5, with D tentatively TRBD1 (6 bases). Germline-derived CDR1 and CDR2 are MNHEY and SVGEGT. With 5 bases removed from V and 3 bases from J, the gap between germline ends came to 20 bases. The CDR3 has 17 amino acids. Written as DNA, the CDR3 is TGTGCCAGCAGTCGCAACAGGGATGGTAGTCACAATCAGCCCCAGCATTTT. As protein: CASSRNRDGSHNQPQHF.

This clonotype was found a few times. In DNA, the CDR3 is TGCGCCAGCAGCTTGGCCGGGGCTAAATACCCCGCCGGGGAGCTGTTTTTT. This translates into CASSLAGAKYPAGELFF. The chain couples TRBV5-1 to TRBJ2-2; possibly TRBD1 or TRBD2 for D (5 bases each). Trimming stripped 0 bases from V and 6 bases from J, with 18 bases between. The CDR3 spans 17 residues. Germline V gives CDR1 SGHRS, CDR2 YFSETQ. Based on the CDR3 plus reference TRBV5-1 and TRBJ2-2, the full variable domain is KAGVTQTPRYLIKTRGQQVTLSCSPISGHRSVSWYQQTPGQGLQFLFEYFSETQRNKGNFPGRFSGRQFSNSRSEMNVSTLELGDSALYLCASSLAGAKYPAGELFFGEGSRLTVL.

This clonotype was counted a few times. The gene calls are TRBV2 and TRBJ2-5; 7 bases fit TRBD1. V lost 3 bases, J lost 4 bases, and 2 bases stayed unmatched. CDR3 length: 13 residues. CDR1 is SNHLY, CDR2 FYNNEI, per germline. This chain's CDR3 is CASSDRGTETQYF. Here the CDR3 DNA reads TGTGCCAGCAGTGACAGGGGGACAGAGACCCAGTACTTC.

This clonotype was seen a few times. The V and J genes are TRBV6-1 and TRBJ1-2; TRBD1 might be the D (6 bases). Per germline, CDR1 MNHNS and CDR2 SASEGT. Between the trimmed V and J ends, which lost 6 bases and 4 bases, there was a span of 15 bases. The CDR3 spans 14 residues. The CDR3 sequence: CASRRTGHFYGYTF. CDR3 bases: TGTGCCAGCAGACGAACGGGACATTTCTATGGCTACACCTTC.

The rearrangement joins TRBV25-1 to TRBJ2-5; 12 bases match TRBD1. Germline V gives CDR1 MGHDK, CDR2 SYGVNS. This CDR3 comprises 18 residues. V was pared by 3 bases and J by 4 bases, with 12 bases of the junction left unmatched. The CDR3 spells CASSDVGQGAMMGETQYF. The CDR3 DNA reads TGTGCCAGCAGTGATGTGGGACAGGGGGCAATGATGGGAGAGACCCAGTACTTC.

This chain connects TRBV7-2 to TRBJ2-7, with 7 bases aligning to TRBD2. The germline V gene encodes CDR1 SGHTA and CDR2 FQGNSA. V lost 7 bases to trimming and J lost 0 bases; unmatched junction nucleotides: 6. The CDR3 is made up of 14 amino acids. The CDR3 loop reads CASTLGGGSYEQYF. The CDR3 nucleotides are TGTGCCAGCACCTTGGGGGGGGGCTCCTACGAGCAGTACTTC.

The V and J genes are TRBV5-1 and TRBJ2-4; D is uncertain. Germline CDR1 SGHRS, CDR2 YFSETQ. Trimming left V 6 bases short and J 4 bases short, with 17 bases between. The CDR3 contains 15 residues. The DNA of the CDR3 is TGCGCCAGCACCCTCGGTGAGCGAAATAAAAACATTCAGTACTTC. Its translation is CASTLGERNKNIQYF.

This clonotype came up a few times. The chain combines TRBV23-1 with TRBJ2-7; D is perhaps TRBD1 (6 bases). TRBV23-1 is flagged as an ORF with uncertain function. The CDR3 is 17 residues long. The V and J ends lost 10 bases and 2 bases respectively, with 27 bases between them. CDR3 bases: TGCGCCATAAACAGGGTATTGAGTAAGAATGAACCCTACGAGCAGTACTTC. Translation gives CAINRVLSKNEPYEQYF.

The chain couples TRBV28 to TRBJ2-3; 9 bases agree with TRBD1. From germline, CDR1 is MDHEN and CDR2 SYDVKM. The trim removed 7 bases at V and 6 bases at J, leaving 14 bases unmatched. This CDR3 region has 16 residues. The CDR3 bases are TGTGCCAGCATGGGACAGGGCGGTGTAGTATTCGATACGCAGTATTTT. Translating it yields CASMGQGGVVFDTQYF. The entire variable domain, with the rest obtained from reference TRBV28 and TRBJ2-3, is as follows: DVKVTQSSRYLVKRTGEKVFLECVQDMDHENMFWYRQDPGLGLRLIYFSYDVKMKEKGDIPEGYSVSREKKERFSLILESASTNQTSMYLCASMGQGGVVFDTQYFGPGTRLTVL.

The sample holds a few counts of this clonotype. The genes are TRBV28 and TRBJ2-1, with 7 bases aligning to TRBD1. The CDR3 runs 16 residues. With 7 bases clipped from V and 2 bases from J, the junction kept 11 bases outside the gene matches. Germline V gene sequence: CDR1 MDHEN, CDR2 SYDVKM. CDR3 sequence (DNA): TGTGCCAGCAATCCCCCGACAGGGAATACCTACAATGAGCAGTTCTTC. The encoded protein is CASNPPTGNTYNEQFF.

This clonotype was counted a few times. The CDR3 is CASSTPGTGVSPLHF. CDR3 coding DNA: TGTGCCAGTAGCACTCCCGGGACAGGGGTTTCACCCCTCCACTTT. The chain links TRBV19 to TRBJ1-6, with 10 bases identical to TRBD1. The germline gives CDR1 LNHDA, CDR2 SQIVND (reference sequence). This CDR3 is 15 amino acids long. V lost 6 bases and J lost 9; bases outside the gene matches: 8.

The chain couples TRBV20-1 to TRBJ2-7, with D perhaps matching TRBD1 (6 bases). The CDR3 totals 14 residues. V was shortened by 3 bases and J by 3 bases, with 15 bases between the two germline ends. Germline CDR1 DFQATT, CDR2 SNEGSKA (reference sequence). The CDR3 DNA reads as TGCAGTGCTAGTTCAGGGGCGATGTACTACGAGCAGTACTTC. Its protein is CSASSGAMYYEQYF.

This clonotype was seen ten or more times. The chain combines TRBV20-1 with TRBJ2-3; TRBD2 matches 14 bases. CDR1 and CDR2 from the germline V gene are DFQATT and SNEGSKA (reference sequence). V lost 3 bases, J lost 5 bases, and 4 bases stayed unmatched. CDR3 length: 15 residues. CDR3 coding DNA: TGCAGTGCTAGTAGACTAGCGGGGGGGCAAGATACGCAGTATTTT. Translating gives CSASRLAGGQDTQYF.

This clonotype was seen repeatedly, ten times or more. This chain uses TRBV7-9 with TRBJ2-5; 8 bases map to TRBD1. The CDR3 contains 13 residues. Germline values: CDR1 SEHNR, CDR2 FQNEAQ (reference sequence). Trimming removed 5 bases from V and 5 bases from J; junction bases left unmatched: 4. The CDR3 loop reads CASSRGQGETQYF. The CDR3 coding sequence is TGTGCCAGCAGCCGAGGACAGGGCGAGACCCAGTACTTC.

The V call is TRBV6-5, the J call TRBJ1-3; D ambiguous. Germline-derived CDR1 and CDR2 are MNHEY and SVGAGI. The V end was cut by 6 bases, the J end by 3 bases, with 6 bases between. The length of the CDR3 is 12 residues. CDR3 loop: CASRTRGNTIYF. The CDR3, as DNA: TGTGCCAGCAGGACCCGTGGAAACACCATATATTTT.

This rearrangement joins TRBV5-4 to TRBJ2-1, with a weak D call TRBD1 (9 bases). CDR1 and CDR2 (germline): SGHNT, YYREEE (reference sequence). Trimming left V 4 bases short and J 9 bases short, with 20 bases between. This CDR3 has 15 amino acids. The chain's CDR3 is CASSPSGQGLGEQFF. The CDR3 DNA reads as TGTGCCAGCAGCCCCTCGGGACAGGGACTAGGTGAGCAGTTCTTC. Looking up the rest from reference TRBV5-4 and TRBJ2-1 gives the full variable domain: ETGVTQSPTHLIKTRGQQVTLRCSSQSGHNTVSWYQQALGQGPQFIFQYYREEENGRGNFPPRFSGLQFPNYSSELNVNALELDDSALYLCASSPSGQGLGEQFFGPGTRLTVL.

The gene calls are TRBV7-3 and TRBJ2-3; TRBD2 matches 9 bases. The CDR3 spans 17 residues. CDR1 and CDR2 from the germline V gene are SGHTA and FQGTGA. V lost 0 bases, J lost 0 bases, and 4 bases stayed unmatched. The CDR3 bases are TGTGCCAGCAGCTTAACGGGGACTAGCAGGAGCACAGATACGCAGTATTTT. It is translated as CASSLTGTSRSTDTQYF.

This clonotype was observed a few times. The chain combines TRBV18 with TRBJ1-4; TRBD1 aligns across 7 bases. J was trimmed by 4 bases and V by 3 bases; bases with no gene match: 2. The CDR3 has 14 amino acids. Germline V CDR1 and CDR2: KGHSH, LQKENI. CDR3: CASSPRDSNEKLFF. DNA for the CDR3: TGTGCCAGCTCACCCCGGGACAGTAATGAAAAACTGTTTTTT.

This clonotype was picked up one time. The final CDR3 position lacks the conserved phenylalanine or tryptophan, pointing to a likely read error. The V gene is TRBV28, the J gene TRBJ2-4, with 8 bases matching TRBD1. Germline CDR1 and CDR2: MDHEN and SYDVKM. This CDR3 has 16 residues. The junction had 7 bases not matched to a gene; V was cut back by 6 bases and J by 0 bases. CDR3 bases: TGTGCCAGCAGGGTTAGACAGGGGACAGCCAAAAACATTCAGTACTTA. It is translated as CASRVRQGTAKNIQYL.

The chain links TRBV5-1 to TRBJ1-1, with D possibly being TRBD1 (6 bases). Germline V CDR1 and CDR2: SGHRS, YFSETQ. The germline V and J ends were trimmed by 0 bases and 4 bases, with 10 bases remaining between them. This CDR3 has 14 amino acids. The CDR3 loop reads CASSLGQAGTEAFF. CDR3 nucleotide sequence: TGCGCCAGCAGCTTGGGACAGGCGGGCACTGAAGCTTTCTTT. Drawing the rest from reference TRBV5-1 and TRBJ1-1, the complete variable domain is KAGVTQTPRYLIKTRGQQVTLSCSPISGHRSVSWYQQTPGQGLQFLFEYFSETQRNKGNFPGRFSGRQFSNSRSEMNVSTLELGDSALYLCASSLGQAGTEAFFGQGTRLTVV.

The genes are TRBV20-1 and TRBJ1-1, with a possible D match to TRBD1 (5 bases). Germline V gives CDR1 DFQATT, CDR2 SNEGSKA (reference sequence). V shed 0 bases and J shed 0 bases, with 8 bases lying between them. The CDR3 length is 14 residues. The CDR3 DNA reads as TGCAGTGCTAGAGATGCCAGGGTGAACACTGAAGCTTTCTTT. It translates to CSARDARVNTEAFF.

There are many counts of this clonotype. The chain couples TRBV20-1 to TRBJ2-4; D remains unclear. Between the trimmed V and J ends, which lost 7 bases and 8 bases, there was a span of 12 bases. Germline loops: CDR1 DFQATT, CDR2 SNEGSKA (reference sequence). This CDR3 has 11 amino acids. The CDR3 sequence is CSVISSYIQYF. Written as DNA, the CDR3 is TGCAGTGTTATTTCGAGTTACATTCAGTACTTC.

The chain uses TRBV6-1 and TRBJ1-2; D call uncertain. Germline V gives CDR1 MNHNS, CDR2 SASEGT. The germline V and J ends were trimmed by 6 bases and 4 bases, with 9 bases remaining between them. The CDR3 runs 12 residues. The CDR3 region has the DNA TGTGCCAGCAGAGTTGGCGGCTATGGCTACACCTTC. It codes for CASRVGGYGYTF.

The chain combines TRBV5-1 with TRBJ2-1; the match to TRBD2 covers 12 bases. V lost 1 base, J lost 4 bases, and 9 bases stayed unmatched. CDR1 is SGHRS, CDR2 YFSETQ, per germline. This CDR3 has 18 amino acids. The DNA of the CDR3 is TGCGCCAGCAGCTTGTTTTTCGGACTAGCGGGAAAATACAATGAGCAGTTCTTC. Residues: CASSLFFGLAGKYNEQFF.

As concerns this clonotype: Compared with germline, one end of the junction differs, possibly owing to a read error. CDR3 bases: TGTTCCAGCTCACCTGTTGGGGCCTACAATGAGCAGTTCTTC. Amino acid sequence: CSSSPVGAYNEQFF. The chain recombines TRBV18 with TRBJ2-1; no clear D gene. The CDR3 runs to 14 residues. Germline-derived CDR1 and CDR2 are KGHSH and LQKENI.

This clonotype was detected ten times or more. V and J are TRBV6-1 and TRBJ2-3; 7 bases line up with TRBD1. The CDR3 runs to 16 residues. Germline V gene data show CDR1 as MNHNS and CDR2 as SASEGT. V lost 6 bases to trimming and J lost 1 base; unmatched junction nucleotides: 10. The CDR3 region is CASSLGQARGTDTQYF. CDR3 nucleotides: TGTGCCAGCAGCCTAGGACAGGCTCGCGGCACAGATACGCAGTATTTT.

A few counts support this clonotype. The chain links TRBV20-1 to TRBJ2-1; D is perhaps TRBD2 (6 bases). The CDR3 spans 10 residues. Germline lookup yields CDR1 DFQATT and CDR2 SNEGSKA (reference sequence). The CDR3: CRAGGNEQFF. The CDR3 DNA follows: TGCAGAGCAGGAGGGAATGAGCAGTTCTTC.